This is a list of T cell receptor beta chains from one sample in a study of glioma-infiltrating T cells after dendritic cell vaccination. This table comes from immunoSEQ multiplex PCR, and its TCRdb copy is limited to in-frame clones, with some not included. The sample carries roughly 60,000 clones, around nine tenths recorded once. The sequenced sample was blood, obtained after dendritic cell vaccination. The receptors were gathered from a human donor with glioblastoma. Each CDR3 is given with its conserved first and last residue. Fields, in order: J gene, clone size, V gene, D gene, CDR3 DNA, CDR3 protein. The D gene is left open where the match is weak. Clone size is stated in some rows and not others, as once, few, many or a class when expanded.

J gene: TRBJ2-6
clone size: NA
V gene: TRBV30
D gene: NA
CDR3 DNA: TGTGCCTGGCAGAAAACTGGGGCCAACGTCCTGACTTTC
CDR3 protein: CAWQKTGANVLTF

J gene: TRBJ2-3
clone size: NA
V gene: TRBV5-1
D gene: TRBD2
CDR3 DNA: TGCGCCAGCAGCTTGGGCGCTAGCGGGACGGCAGATACGCAGTATTTT
CDR3 protein: CASSLGASGTADTQYF

J gene: TRBJ2-1
clone size: NA
V gene: TRBV11-3
D gene: NA
CDR3 DNA: TGTGCCAGCAGCTTCATGGGACTTGGAGCCTACAATGAGCAGTTCTTC
CDR3 protein: CASSFMGLGAYNEQFF

J gene: TRBJ1-5
clone size: NA
V gene: TRBV19
D gene: NA
CDR3 DNA: TGTGCCAGTAGGTCCAGGGATTATGGTCAGCCCCAGCATTTT
CDR3 protein: CASRSRDYGQPQHF

J gene: TRBJ1-1
clone size: NA
V gene: TRBV4-1
D gene: NA
CDR3 DNA: TGCGCCAGCAGCCAAGATGGGACTCGCGGGGGAGCTTTCTTT
CDR3 protein: CASSQDGTRGGAFF

J gene: TRBJ1-5
clone size: few
V gene: TRBV9
D gene: NA
CDR3 DNA: TGTGCCAGCAGCGTAGACGGGGGGGCTAGCAATCAGCCCCAGCATTTT
CDR3 protein: CASSVDGGASNQPQHF

J gene: TRBJ2-1
clone size: NA
V gene: TRBV10-3
D gene: TRBD2
CDR3 DNA: TGTGCCATCACCAGCGGGAGTGGGGACAATGAGCAGTTCTTC
CDR3 protein: CAITSGSGDNEQFF

J gene: TRBJ2-7
clone size: NA
V gene: TRBV28
D gene: NA
CDR3 DNA: TGTGCCAGCAGTTTAGGAGAGGGAAACTCCTACGAGCAGTACTTC
CDR3 protein: CASSLGEGNSYEQYF

J gene: TRBJ2-5
clone size: few
V gene: TRBV7-8
D gene: TRBD1
CDR3 DNA: TGTGCCAGCTTAGAGGGATCAGGGGGCCCAGAGACCCAGTACTTC
CDR3 protein: CASLEGSGGPETQYF

J gene: TRBJ1-1
clone size: NA
V gene: TRBV5-4
D gene: TRBD1
CDR3 DNA: TGTGCCAGCAGCCCCCGGACAGGGGAGAACACTGAAGCTTTCTTT
CDR3 protein: CASSPRTGENTEAFF

J gene: TRBJ1-6
clone size: NA
V gene: TRBV27
D gene: NA
CDR3 DNA: TGTGCCAGCAAGGAGGGATCCCCCAATTCACCCCTCCACTTT
CDR3 protein: CASKEGSPNSPLHF

J gene: TRBJ1-1
clone size: NA
V gene: TRBV2
D gene: NA
CDR3 DNA: TGTGCCAGCAGTCCGGACAGAGGGAAAGCTGAAGCTTTCTTT
CDR3 protein: CASSPDRGKAEAFF

J gene: TRBJ1-4
clone size: NA
V gene: TRBV6-6
D gene: NA
CDR3 DNA: TGTGCCAGCATGAGGCCTCCGGCGGCTAATGAAAAACTGTTTTTT
CDR3 protein: CASMRPPAANEKLFF

J gene: TRBJ1-2
clone size: once
V gene: TRBV18
D gene: TRBD1
CDR3 DNA: TGTGCCAGCTCGCCAGCGACAGGGGGGAACTATGGCTACACCTTC
CDR3 protein: CASSPATGGNYGYTF

J gene: TRBJ1-3
clone size: NA
V gene: TRBV5-1
D gene: TRBD1
CDR3 DNA: TGCGCCAGCAGCCCTCGACAGGGGGGATCTGGAAACACCATATATTTT
CDR3 protein: CASSPRQGGSGNTIYF

J gene: TRBJ1-2
clone size: NA
V gene: TRBV29-1
D gene: TRBD1
CDR3 DNA: TGCAGCGTTGAACAGACAGGGTTGGGAGGCTACACCTTC
CDR3 protein: CSVEQTGLGGYTF

J gene: TRBJ2-2
clone size: once
V gene: TRBV27
D gene: TRBD1
CDR3 DNA: TGTGCCAGCAGTTTATCAGGGGGCAGGGAGTGGGCCGGGGAGCTGTTTTTT
CDR3 protein: CASSLSGGREWAGELFF

J gene: TRBJ2-3
clone size: NA
V gene: TRBV4-1
D gene: NA
CDR3 DNA: TGCGCCAGCAGCCAAGTCCAGCGGGTGATCACAGATACGCAGTATTTT
CDR3 protein: CASSQVQRVITDTQYF

J gene: TRBJ2-1
clone size: NA
V gene: TRBV11-3
D gene: NA
CDR3 DNA: TGTGCCAGCAGCTCCAGGGTAGAGGCCTACAATGAGCAGTTCTTC
CDR3 protein: CASSSRVEAYNEQFF

J gene: TRBJ1-1
clone size: NA
V gene: TRBV4-2
D gene: TRBD1
CDR3 DNA: TGTGCCAGCAGCCAAGTCGGGACAGGGGGAAACACTGAAGCTTTCTTT
CDR3 protein: CASSQVGTGGNTEAFF

J gene: TRBJ1-1
clone size: NA
V gene: TRBV27
D gene: TRBD1
CDR3 DNA: TGTGCCAGCAGTCCCCGGGGACAGGGGGCCGGTGCAGCTTTCTTT
CDR3 protein: CASSPRGQGAGAAFF

J gene: TRBJ1-1
clone size: NA
V gene: TRBV5-1
D gene: TRBD1
CDR3 DNA: TGCGCCAGCAGGTTAACCGGGACAGGGCTTGCGAACACTGAAGCTTTCTTT
CDR3 protein: CASRLTGTGLANTEAFF

J gene: TRBJ1-2
clone size: NA
V gene: TRBV30
D gene: TRBD1
CDR3 DNA: TGTGCCTGGAGTGGGACAGGGATACTAGGTGGCTACACCTTC
CDR3 protein: CAWSGTGILGGYTF

J gene: TRBJ1-2
clone size: NA
V gene: TRBV9
D gene: NA
CDR3 DNA: TGTGCCAGCAGCATGGGACATACTAGCTATGGCTACACCTTC
CDR3 protein: CASSMGHTSYGYTF

J gene: TRBJ2-7
clone size: NA
V gene: TRBV4-1
D gene: TRBD1
CDR3 DNA: TGCGCCAGCAGCCAAGAGACAGGGGAAGGAAGCGAGCAGTACTTC
CDR3 protein: CASSQETGEGSEQYF

J gene: TRBJ1-1
clone size: few
V gene: TRBV19
D gene: NA
CDR3 DNA: TGTGCCAGTAGTATACGAGTGGGGGCAACTGAAGCTTTCTTT
CDR3 protein: CASSIRVGATEAFF

J gene: TRBJ1-6
clone size: NA
V gene: TRBV14
D gene: TRBD1
CDR3 DNA: TGTGCCAGCAGCCTGGGGACAGGGAATAATTCACCCCTCCACTTT
CDR3 protein: CASSLGTGNNSPLHF

J gene: TRBJ1-2
clone size: NA
V gene: TRBV11-2
D gene: NA
CDR3 DNA: TGTGCCAGCAGCCCCATCCGGGACAACCGAATCTATGGCTACACCTTC
CDR3 protein: CASSPIRDNRIYGYTF

J gene: TRBJ1-3
clone size: NA
V gene: TRBV4-2
D gene: TRBD1
CDR3 DNA: TGTGCCAGCAGCCAAGATCCCTCAGGGGGCCAGTCTGGAAACACCATATATTTT
CDR3 protein: CASSQDPSGGQSGNTIYF

J gene: TRBJ2-1
clone size: NA
V gene: TRBV4-3
D gene: TRBD2
CDR3 DNA: TGCGCCAGCAGCCAAGGGTTGACTAGCGGGGGTGGAAATGAGCAGTTCTTC
CDR3 protein: CASSQGLTSGGGNEQFF

J gene: TRBJ1-1
clone size: NA
V gene: TRBV7-2
D gene: NA
CDR3 DNA: TGTGCCAGCAGCTCCCAGGGAACCGTTTTGGGCACTGAAGCTTTCTTT
CDR3 protein: CASSSQGTVLGTEAFF

J gene: TRBJ1-5
clone size: few
V gene: TRBV19
D gene: TRBD1
CDR3 DNA: TGTGCCAGCAACAGGGGAGAGGGCAATCAGCCCCAGCATTTT
CDR3 protein: CASNRGEGNQPQHF

J gene: TRBJ2-3
clone size: NA
V gene: TRBV30
D gene: NA
CDR3 DNA: TGTGCCAGCCACGTGACGGGACACGGCACAGATACGCAGTATTTT
CDR3 protein: CASHVTGHGTDTQYF

J gene: TRBJ2-7
clone size: NA
V gene: TRBV6-1
D gene: NA
CDR3 DNA: TGTGCCAGCAGTGAAATTCTCACCTCGGGCGAGCAGTACTTC
CDR3 protein: CASSEILTSGEQYF

J gene: TRBJ2-7
clone size: NA
V gene: TRBV7-6
D gene: NA
CDR3 DNA: TGTGCCAGCAGCTACGGGTCCTCCTACGAGCAGTACTTC
CDR3 protein: CASSYGSSYEQYF

J gene: TRBJ2-7
clone size: NA
V gene: TRBV19
D gene: TRBD2
CDR3 DNA: TGTGCCAGTAGTATAGGAGGTGGACTAGGCGAGCAGTACTTC
CDR3 protein: CASSIGGGLGEQYF

J gene: TRBJ2-5
clone size: NA
V gene: TRBV9
D gene: TRBD2
CDR3 DNA: TGTGCCAGCAGCGTGGCGGGACTAGCGGGCCAAGAGACCCAGTACTTC
CDR3 protein: CASSVAGLAGQETQYF

J gene: TRBJ2-1
clone size: NA
V gene: TRBV27
D gene: TRBD2
CDR3 DNA: TGTGCCAGCGTCGGACTAGCGGGATTCAGCTCCTACAATGAGCAGTTCTTC
CDR3 protein: CASVGLAGFSSYNEQFF

J gene: TRBJ1-4
clone size: NA
V gene: TRBV18
D gene: NA
CDR3 DNA: TGTGCCAGCTCACCACGAAGACTTATAGACGAAAAACTGTTTTTT
CDR3 protein: CASSPRRLIDEKLFF

J gene: TRBJ1-2
clone size: NA
V gene: TRBV19
D gene: NA
CDR3 DNA: TGTGCCAGTAATCCCTTGGGGGGGCCAGATGGCTACACCTTC
CDR3 protein: CASNPLGGPDGYTF

J gene: TRBJ2-7
clone size: once
V gene: TRBV18
D gene: NA
CDR3 DNA: TGTGCCAGCTCCCCCGGGGTGCCCTACGAGCAGTACTTC
CDR3 protein: CASSPGVPYEQYF

J gene: TRBJ2-3
clone size: NA
V gene: TRBV7-2
D gene: TRBD2
CDR3 DNA: TGTGCCAGCAGCGTGACTAGCGGGGGCAAGGCAGATACGCAGTATTTT
CDR3 protein: CASSVTSGGKADTQYF

J gene: TRBJ1-6
clone size: NA
V gene: TRBV6-5
D gene: NA
CDR3 DNA: TGTGCCAGCAGGCGTCCTAATTCACCCCTCCACTTT
CDR3 protein: CASRRPNSPLHF

J gene: TRBJ1-2
clone size: NA
V gene: TRBV19
D gene: NA
CDR3 DNA: TGTGCCAGTAGGATGGGGGGAACTGGTGGCTACACCTTC
CDR3 protein: CASRMGGTGGYTF

J gene: TRBJ1-1
clone size: NA
V gene: TRBV4-3
D gene: NA
CDR3 DNA: TGCGCCAGCAGCCAAGATTGGCGGACTGAAGCTTTCTTT
CDR3 protein: CASSQDWRTEAFF

J gene: TRBJ2-7
clone size: NA
V gene: TRBV30
D gene: NA
CDR3 DNA: TGTGCCTGGAGTGCCAACTCCTACGAGCAGTACTTC
CDR3 protein: CAWSANSYEQYF

J gene: TRBJ1-4
clone size: NA
V gene: TRBV21-1
D gene: NA
CDR3 DNA: TGTGCCAGCAGCAAAGAGACACCAACTAATGAAAAACTGTTTTTT
CDR3 protein: CASSKETPTNEKLFF